Following are 24 T cell receptor beta chains from one sample sequenced in a study of blood T cell repertoires in COVID-19 (dated by TCRdb to about 2020). The library was prepared using the immunoSEQ multiplex PCR assay. This immuneACCESS table, as held by TCRdb, lists in-frame sequences with V and J called but not all clones. Of the missing ones, under half trace to an unresolved V gene in checked studies; the others have no known cause. For this sample there are 150,000 to 200,000 clones; 85% to 90% appear just once. In total, the top ten clones hold 2.5% to 3% of the sample. The sequenced sample was peripheral blood. The receptors stem from a middle-aged man with active or convalescent COVID-19.

J is TRBJ2-3 and V is TRBV4-1; 8 bases fit TRBD2. The CDR3 extends over 16 amino acids. The trim removed 4 bases at V and 3 bases at J, leaving 9 bases unmatched. Germline CDR1 MGHRA, CDR2 YSYEKL. The DNA of the CDR3 is TGCGCCAGCAGCCGAAATCCGGGACTAGTAACAGATACGCAGTATTTT. Residues: CASSRNPGLVTDTQYF.

The chain has TRBV7-9 and TRBJ1-5; 7 positions agree with TRBD1. The CDR3 totals 19 residues. CDR1 SEHNR and CDR2 FQNEAQ come from the germline V gene (reference sequence). The trim removed 4 bases at V and 0 bases at J, leaving 15 bases unmatched. The CDR3 nucleotides are TGTGCCAGCAGCTCCCAGACAGGGTCTGGGAGATATAGCAATCAGCCCCAGCATTTT. This encodes CASSSQTGSGRYSNQPQHF.

The chain combines TRBV13 with TRBJ1-1; 7 bases map to TRBD1. J gave up 0 bases and V 6 bases, and 7 bases lay outside the gene matches. CDR1 PRHDT and CDR2 FYEKMQ come from the germline V gene (reference sequence). This CDR3 contains 15 residues. In DNA, the CDR3 is TGTGCCAGCAGGCAAAGAGGGGGCCTGAACACTGAAGCTTTCTTT. This encodes CASRQRGGLNTEAFF.

This chain links TRBV15 with TRBJ2-1; 10 nucleotides line up with TRBD1. This CDR3 is built from 16 residues. In germline, CDR1 is LNHNV, CDR2 YYDKDF (reference sequence). V dropped 5 bases and J dropped 9; count of bases not matched to a gene: 13. The CDR3 DNA follows: TGTGCCACCAGCTCTTTCGGACAGGGGGGATACGGTGAGCAGTTCTTC. It yields the protein CATSSFGQGGYGEQFF.

J is TRBJ1-6 and V is TRBV3-1 (or the pseudogene TRBV3-2); 7 nucleotides align to TRBD1. In germline, CDR1 is LGHDT, CDR2 YNNKEL (reference sequence). The V segment lost 4 bases and the J segment 10 bases; nucleotides outside the gene matches: 10. The CDR3 is 15 residues long. The CDR3 region has the DNA TGTGCCAGCAGCCCGCGACAGGGAATGGGCTCACCCCTCCACTTT. Residues: CASSPRQGMGSPLHF.

This clone was detected once. The CDR3 is CASSEMGLAPGELFF. Here the CDR3 DNA reads TGCGCCAGCAGTGAAATGGGACTAGCCCCCGGGGAGCTGTTTTTT. The chain is built from TRBV10-2 and TRBJ2-2; 9 positions agree with TRBD2. CDR1 is WSHSY, CDR2 SAAADI, per germline. With 3 bases clipped from V and 6 bases from J, the junction kept 5 bases outside the gene matches. This CDR3 spans 15 amino acids.

The chain uses TRBV28 and TRBJ2-7; TRBD1 is a possible D gene (5 bases). The germline gives CDR1 MDHEN, CDR2 SYDVKM. CDR3 length equals 12 residues. Trimming left V 6 bases short and J 3 bases short, with 9 bases between. The CDR3 reads CASSGHFYEQYF. The CDR3 nucleotides read TGTGCCAGCAGCGGACATTTCTACGAGCAGTACTTC.

The J gene is TRBJ1-3, the V gene TRBV11-2; possible D gene TRBD1, 5 bases. The germline gives CDR1 SGHAT, CDR2 FQNNGV. V was clipped by 2 bases and J by 5 bases, with 16 bases between them. This CDR3 comprises 16 residues. CDR3 in amino acids: CASSLISGHGRNTIYF. The CDR3 DNA reads as TGTGCCAGCAGCTTAATATCCGGACACGGGCGAAACACCATATATTTT.

This sequence joins TRBV11-2 and TRBJ2-1; 10 positions match TRBD2. The germline gives CDR1 SGHAT, CDR2 FQNNGV. V lost 0 bases, J lost 9 bases, and 5 bases stayed unmatched. This CDR3 region has 15 residues. The CDR3 sequence is CASSLEGTSVPEQFF. The CDR3 DNA reads as TGTGCCAGCAGCTTAGAGGGGACTAGCGTGCCTGAGCAGTTCTTC.

This sequence joins TRBV28 and TRBJ2-1, with 7 bases matching TRBD2. With 0 bases clipped from V and 10 bases from J, the junction kept 9 bases outside the gene matches. Germline loops: CDR1 MDHEN, CDR2 SYDVKM. This CDR3 has 15 amino acids. The CDR3 bases are TGTGCCAGCAGTTTATGGGCTCGCGGGGGAGGGGAGCAGTTCTTC. Translation: CASSLWARGGGEQFF.

The genes are TRBV3-1 (or the pseudogene TRBV3-2) and TRBJ1-4; the match to TRBD1 covers 8 bases. The junction had 9 bases not matched to a gene; V was cut back by 5 bases and J by 10 bases. Germline loops: CDR1 LGHDT, CDR2 YNNKEL (reference sequence). There are 14 residues in the CDR3. CDR3 DNA: TGTGCCAGCAGCGACCGACAGGGGCCAGGAAAACTGTTTTTT. Its translation is CASSDRQGPGKLFF.

The chain is built from TRBV11-3 and TRBJ2-1; unclear D gene. Trimming took 4 bases from V and 0 from J, leaving 10 bases between them. Germline V gene lookup returns CDR1 SGHNT and CDR2 YENEEA. The CDR3 contains 15 residues. CDR3 amino acids: CASSSTESSYNEQFF. In DNA form, the CDR3 reads TGTGCCAGCAGCTCGACTGAGAGCTCCTACAATGAGCAGTTCTTC.

This chain links TRBV25-1 with TRBJ1-4; TRBD1 aligns across 9 bases. Trimming removed 5 bases from V and 6 bases from J; junction bases left unmatched: 13. The CDR3 runs to 17 residues. The germline gives CDR1 MGHDK, CDR2 SYGVNS. The CDR3 DNA sequence: TGTGCCAGCAGTCCTAGGTCTGGGACAGGGCTTCATGAAAAACTGTTTTTT. It codes for CASSPRSGTGLHEKLFF.

This clone has just a few counts. V gene TRBV5-1 combines with J gene TRBJ1-6; unclear D gene. Germline CDR1 is SGHRS and CDR2 is YFSETQ. V was shortened by 0 bases and J by 5 bases, with 12 bases between the two germline ends. The length of the CDR3 is 16 residues. The CDR3, as DNA: TGCGCCAGCAGCTTGGAGTGGGCGGGGAATAATTCACCCCTCCACTTT. Its translation is CASSLEWAGNNSPLHF.

The chain carries TRBV5-4 and TRBJ2-5; TRBD2 agrees at 9 bases. The germline V gene has CDR1 SGHNT and CDR2 YYREEE (reference sequence). The V segment lost 4 bases and the J segment 4 bases; nucleotides outside the gene matches: 11. The CDR3 extends over 16 amino acids. CDR3 bases: TGTGCCAGCAGCACGGATAGCGGGGGAAGGGGAGAGACCCAGTACTTC. This sequence encodes CASSTDSGGRGETQYF.

This chain links TRBV3-1 (or the pseudogene TRBV3-2) with TRBJ2-3; D unresolved. CDR1 and CDR2 from the germline V gene are LGHDT and YNNKEL (reference sequence). The CDR3 is 14 amino acids. Trimming stripped 0 bases from V and 5 bases from J, with 9 bases between. The CDR3 sequence: CASSQDTERDTQYF. CDR3 nucleotide sequence: TGTGCCAGCAGCCAAGATACAGAGAGAGATACGCAGTATTTT.

The V gene is TRBV15, the J gene TRBJ1-2, with D perhaps matching TRBD1 (5 bases). This CDR3 has 13 residues. V lost 5 bases and J lost 4, with 11 bases in between. Per germline, CDR1 LNHNV and CDR2 YYDKDF (reference sequence). The CDR3 reads CATSLIDSYGYTF. The CDR3 DNA is TGTGCCACCAGCCTAATTGACAGCTATGGCTACACCTTC.

The genes are TRBV5-5 and TRBJ2-5, with D possibly matching TRBD1 (6 bases). Germline CDR1 is SGHKS and CDR2 is YYEKEE (reference sequence). The CDR3 sequence is 13 residues long. V lost 4 bases and J lost 1, with 8 bases in between. The CDR3 nucleotides are TGTGCCAGCAGCGGACAGTTCCAAGAGACCCAGTACTTC. Residues: CASSGQFQETQYF.

The sample holds one count of this clone. The chain employs TRBV19 and TRBJ1-5; 7 bases fit TRBD1. The ends lost 9 bases at V and 5 bases at J; junction bases unmatched: 4. The length of the CDR3 is 12 residues. Germline-derived CDR1 and CDR2 are LNHDA and SQIVND (reference sequence). DNA of the CDR3: TGTGCCAGCCACAGGGGTGATCAGCCCCAGCATTTT. Its translation is CASHRGDQPQHF.

Only one count was recorded for this clone. The chain uses TRBV19 and TRBJ2-3; TRBD2 matches at 10 bases. V dropped 3 bases and J dropped 4; count of bases not matched to a gene: 4. This CDR3 spans 15 amino acids. Germline V gene lookup returns CDR1 LNHDA and CDR2 SQIVND (reference sequence). The CDR3 DNA reads as TGTGCCAGTAGTATTCAGCGGGGGGGCCCAGATACGCAGTATTTT. Translating gives CASSIQRGGPDTQYF.

In DNA, the CDR3 is TGCGCCAGCAGCCAAGAAGGGAGTGGCGGGGAGCTGTTTTTT. Translating it yields CASSQEGSGGELFF. The chain combines TRBV4-1 with TRBJ2-2; tentative D call: TRBD2 (5 bases). V lost 0 bases to trimming and J lost 7 bases, with 9 bases between them. The CDR3 sequence is 14 residues long. CDR1 MGHRA and CDR2 YSYEKL come from the germline V gene.

This clone was counted between two and nine times. The chain has TRBV18 and TRBJ2-3, with D perhaps TRBD2 (5 bases). Looked up from germline, CDR1 is KGHSH and CDR2 is LQKENI. Trimming stripped 3 bases from V and 0 bases from J, with 10 bases between. There are 15 residues in the CDR3. The CDR3 DNA reads as TGTGCCAGCTCACCTAGCGCTCTTAGCACAGATACGCAGTATTTT. Translated, it gives CASSPSALSTDTQYF.

J is TRBJ1-6 and V is TRBV7-8; D uncertain. This CDR3 contains 15 residues. Germline loops: CDR1 SGHVS, CDR2 FQNEAQ. Trimming cost V 2 bases and J 7 bases, with 12 bases left between them. In DNA form, the CDR3 reads TGTGCCAGCAGCTTAATGTCCGGGTGGAATTCACCCCTCCACTTT. Its translation is CASSLMSGWNSPLHF.

This CDR3 is CASSFNRGVGNEQFF. The CDR3 nucleotides are TGTGCCAGCAGTTTTAATCGGGGGGTTGGAAATGAGCAGTTCTTC. The V call is TRBV6-5, the J call TRBJ2-1, with 7 bases matching TRBD2. Germline CDR1 is MNHEY and CDR2 is SVGAGI. CDR3 size: 15 residues. With 4 bases clipped from V and 7 bases from J, the junction kept 10 bases outside the gene matches.